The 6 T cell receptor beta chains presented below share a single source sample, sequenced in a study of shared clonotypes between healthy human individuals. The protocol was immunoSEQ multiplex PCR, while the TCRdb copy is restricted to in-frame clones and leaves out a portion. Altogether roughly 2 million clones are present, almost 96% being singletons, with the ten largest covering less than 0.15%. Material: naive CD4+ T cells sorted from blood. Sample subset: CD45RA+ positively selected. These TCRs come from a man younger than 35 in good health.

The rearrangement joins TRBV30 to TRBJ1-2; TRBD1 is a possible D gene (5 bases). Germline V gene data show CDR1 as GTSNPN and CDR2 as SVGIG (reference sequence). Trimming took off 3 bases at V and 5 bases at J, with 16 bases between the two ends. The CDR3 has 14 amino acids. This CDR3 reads CAWSSGEFLYGYTF. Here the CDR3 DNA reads TGTGCCTGGAGCTCGGGGGAATTTCTGTATGGCTACACCTTC.

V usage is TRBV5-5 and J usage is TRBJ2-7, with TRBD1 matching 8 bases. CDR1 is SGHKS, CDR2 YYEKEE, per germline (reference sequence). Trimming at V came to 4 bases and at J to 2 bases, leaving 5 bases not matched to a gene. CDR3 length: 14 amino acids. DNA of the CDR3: TGTGCCAGCAGCCCGACAGGGGCCCCCTACGAGCAGTACTTC. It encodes CASSPTGAPYEQYF.

The CDR3 is CASSFPGFMNTEAFF. The CDR3 nucleotides read TGTGCCAGCAGCTTCCCGGGGTTCATGAACACTGAAGCTTTCTTT. The genes are TRBV7-8 and TRBJ1-1; D is ambiguous. The germline V and J ends were trimmed by 3 bases and 0 bases, with 11 bases remaining between them. The CDR3 has 15 residues. CDR1 SGHVS and CDR2 FQNEAQ come from the germline V gene.

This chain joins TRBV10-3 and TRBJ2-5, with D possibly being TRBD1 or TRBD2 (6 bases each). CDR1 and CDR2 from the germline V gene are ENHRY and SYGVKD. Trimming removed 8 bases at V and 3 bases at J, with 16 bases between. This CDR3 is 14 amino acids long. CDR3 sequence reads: CAIWRGIVEETQYF. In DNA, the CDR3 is TGTGCCATCTGGAGGGGGATAGTTGAAGAGACCCAGTACTTC.

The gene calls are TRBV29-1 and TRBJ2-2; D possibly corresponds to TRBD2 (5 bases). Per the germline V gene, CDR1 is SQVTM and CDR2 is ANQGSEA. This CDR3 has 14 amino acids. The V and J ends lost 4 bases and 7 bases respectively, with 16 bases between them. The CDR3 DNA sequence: TGCAGCGTTGTTAGCGACGCTGCATACGGGGAGCTGTTTTTT. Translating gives CSVVSDAAYGELFF.

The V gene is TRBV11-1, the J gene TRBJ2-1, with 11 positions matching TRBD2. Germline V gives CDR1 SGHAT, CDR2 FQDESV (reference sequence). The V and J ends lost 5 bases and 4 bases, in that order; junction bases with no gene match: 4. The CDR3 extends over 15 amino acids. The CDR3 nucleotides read TGTGCCAGCAGCATCACTAGCGGGGGTTACAATGAGCAGTTCTTC. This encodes CASSITSGGYNEQFF.